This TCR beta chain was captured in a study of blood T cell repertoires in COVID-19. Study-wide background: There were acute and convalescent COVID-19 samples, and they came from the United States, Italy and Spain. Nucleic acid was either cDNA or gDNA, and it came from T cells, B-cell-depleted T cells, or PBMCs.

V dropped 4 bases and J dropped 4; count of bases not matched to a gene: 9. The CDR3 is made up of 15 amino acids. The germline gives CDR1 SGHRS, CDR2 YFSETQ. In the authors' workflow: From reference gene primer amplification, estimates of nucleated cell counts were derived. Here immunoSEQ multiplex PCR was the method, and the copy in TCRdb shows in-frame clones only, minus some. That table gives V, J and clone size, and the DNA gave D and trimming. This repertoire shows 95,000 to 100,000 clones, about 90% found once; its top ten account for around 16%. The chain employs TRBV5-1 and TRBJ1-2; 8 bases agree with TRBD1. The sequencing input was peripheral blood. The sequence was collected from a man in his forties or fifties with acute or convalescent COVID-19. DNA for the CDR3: TGCGCCAGCAGCATAATCCAGGGGGCGAGCTATGGCTACACCTTC. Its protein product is CASSIIQGASYGYTF.